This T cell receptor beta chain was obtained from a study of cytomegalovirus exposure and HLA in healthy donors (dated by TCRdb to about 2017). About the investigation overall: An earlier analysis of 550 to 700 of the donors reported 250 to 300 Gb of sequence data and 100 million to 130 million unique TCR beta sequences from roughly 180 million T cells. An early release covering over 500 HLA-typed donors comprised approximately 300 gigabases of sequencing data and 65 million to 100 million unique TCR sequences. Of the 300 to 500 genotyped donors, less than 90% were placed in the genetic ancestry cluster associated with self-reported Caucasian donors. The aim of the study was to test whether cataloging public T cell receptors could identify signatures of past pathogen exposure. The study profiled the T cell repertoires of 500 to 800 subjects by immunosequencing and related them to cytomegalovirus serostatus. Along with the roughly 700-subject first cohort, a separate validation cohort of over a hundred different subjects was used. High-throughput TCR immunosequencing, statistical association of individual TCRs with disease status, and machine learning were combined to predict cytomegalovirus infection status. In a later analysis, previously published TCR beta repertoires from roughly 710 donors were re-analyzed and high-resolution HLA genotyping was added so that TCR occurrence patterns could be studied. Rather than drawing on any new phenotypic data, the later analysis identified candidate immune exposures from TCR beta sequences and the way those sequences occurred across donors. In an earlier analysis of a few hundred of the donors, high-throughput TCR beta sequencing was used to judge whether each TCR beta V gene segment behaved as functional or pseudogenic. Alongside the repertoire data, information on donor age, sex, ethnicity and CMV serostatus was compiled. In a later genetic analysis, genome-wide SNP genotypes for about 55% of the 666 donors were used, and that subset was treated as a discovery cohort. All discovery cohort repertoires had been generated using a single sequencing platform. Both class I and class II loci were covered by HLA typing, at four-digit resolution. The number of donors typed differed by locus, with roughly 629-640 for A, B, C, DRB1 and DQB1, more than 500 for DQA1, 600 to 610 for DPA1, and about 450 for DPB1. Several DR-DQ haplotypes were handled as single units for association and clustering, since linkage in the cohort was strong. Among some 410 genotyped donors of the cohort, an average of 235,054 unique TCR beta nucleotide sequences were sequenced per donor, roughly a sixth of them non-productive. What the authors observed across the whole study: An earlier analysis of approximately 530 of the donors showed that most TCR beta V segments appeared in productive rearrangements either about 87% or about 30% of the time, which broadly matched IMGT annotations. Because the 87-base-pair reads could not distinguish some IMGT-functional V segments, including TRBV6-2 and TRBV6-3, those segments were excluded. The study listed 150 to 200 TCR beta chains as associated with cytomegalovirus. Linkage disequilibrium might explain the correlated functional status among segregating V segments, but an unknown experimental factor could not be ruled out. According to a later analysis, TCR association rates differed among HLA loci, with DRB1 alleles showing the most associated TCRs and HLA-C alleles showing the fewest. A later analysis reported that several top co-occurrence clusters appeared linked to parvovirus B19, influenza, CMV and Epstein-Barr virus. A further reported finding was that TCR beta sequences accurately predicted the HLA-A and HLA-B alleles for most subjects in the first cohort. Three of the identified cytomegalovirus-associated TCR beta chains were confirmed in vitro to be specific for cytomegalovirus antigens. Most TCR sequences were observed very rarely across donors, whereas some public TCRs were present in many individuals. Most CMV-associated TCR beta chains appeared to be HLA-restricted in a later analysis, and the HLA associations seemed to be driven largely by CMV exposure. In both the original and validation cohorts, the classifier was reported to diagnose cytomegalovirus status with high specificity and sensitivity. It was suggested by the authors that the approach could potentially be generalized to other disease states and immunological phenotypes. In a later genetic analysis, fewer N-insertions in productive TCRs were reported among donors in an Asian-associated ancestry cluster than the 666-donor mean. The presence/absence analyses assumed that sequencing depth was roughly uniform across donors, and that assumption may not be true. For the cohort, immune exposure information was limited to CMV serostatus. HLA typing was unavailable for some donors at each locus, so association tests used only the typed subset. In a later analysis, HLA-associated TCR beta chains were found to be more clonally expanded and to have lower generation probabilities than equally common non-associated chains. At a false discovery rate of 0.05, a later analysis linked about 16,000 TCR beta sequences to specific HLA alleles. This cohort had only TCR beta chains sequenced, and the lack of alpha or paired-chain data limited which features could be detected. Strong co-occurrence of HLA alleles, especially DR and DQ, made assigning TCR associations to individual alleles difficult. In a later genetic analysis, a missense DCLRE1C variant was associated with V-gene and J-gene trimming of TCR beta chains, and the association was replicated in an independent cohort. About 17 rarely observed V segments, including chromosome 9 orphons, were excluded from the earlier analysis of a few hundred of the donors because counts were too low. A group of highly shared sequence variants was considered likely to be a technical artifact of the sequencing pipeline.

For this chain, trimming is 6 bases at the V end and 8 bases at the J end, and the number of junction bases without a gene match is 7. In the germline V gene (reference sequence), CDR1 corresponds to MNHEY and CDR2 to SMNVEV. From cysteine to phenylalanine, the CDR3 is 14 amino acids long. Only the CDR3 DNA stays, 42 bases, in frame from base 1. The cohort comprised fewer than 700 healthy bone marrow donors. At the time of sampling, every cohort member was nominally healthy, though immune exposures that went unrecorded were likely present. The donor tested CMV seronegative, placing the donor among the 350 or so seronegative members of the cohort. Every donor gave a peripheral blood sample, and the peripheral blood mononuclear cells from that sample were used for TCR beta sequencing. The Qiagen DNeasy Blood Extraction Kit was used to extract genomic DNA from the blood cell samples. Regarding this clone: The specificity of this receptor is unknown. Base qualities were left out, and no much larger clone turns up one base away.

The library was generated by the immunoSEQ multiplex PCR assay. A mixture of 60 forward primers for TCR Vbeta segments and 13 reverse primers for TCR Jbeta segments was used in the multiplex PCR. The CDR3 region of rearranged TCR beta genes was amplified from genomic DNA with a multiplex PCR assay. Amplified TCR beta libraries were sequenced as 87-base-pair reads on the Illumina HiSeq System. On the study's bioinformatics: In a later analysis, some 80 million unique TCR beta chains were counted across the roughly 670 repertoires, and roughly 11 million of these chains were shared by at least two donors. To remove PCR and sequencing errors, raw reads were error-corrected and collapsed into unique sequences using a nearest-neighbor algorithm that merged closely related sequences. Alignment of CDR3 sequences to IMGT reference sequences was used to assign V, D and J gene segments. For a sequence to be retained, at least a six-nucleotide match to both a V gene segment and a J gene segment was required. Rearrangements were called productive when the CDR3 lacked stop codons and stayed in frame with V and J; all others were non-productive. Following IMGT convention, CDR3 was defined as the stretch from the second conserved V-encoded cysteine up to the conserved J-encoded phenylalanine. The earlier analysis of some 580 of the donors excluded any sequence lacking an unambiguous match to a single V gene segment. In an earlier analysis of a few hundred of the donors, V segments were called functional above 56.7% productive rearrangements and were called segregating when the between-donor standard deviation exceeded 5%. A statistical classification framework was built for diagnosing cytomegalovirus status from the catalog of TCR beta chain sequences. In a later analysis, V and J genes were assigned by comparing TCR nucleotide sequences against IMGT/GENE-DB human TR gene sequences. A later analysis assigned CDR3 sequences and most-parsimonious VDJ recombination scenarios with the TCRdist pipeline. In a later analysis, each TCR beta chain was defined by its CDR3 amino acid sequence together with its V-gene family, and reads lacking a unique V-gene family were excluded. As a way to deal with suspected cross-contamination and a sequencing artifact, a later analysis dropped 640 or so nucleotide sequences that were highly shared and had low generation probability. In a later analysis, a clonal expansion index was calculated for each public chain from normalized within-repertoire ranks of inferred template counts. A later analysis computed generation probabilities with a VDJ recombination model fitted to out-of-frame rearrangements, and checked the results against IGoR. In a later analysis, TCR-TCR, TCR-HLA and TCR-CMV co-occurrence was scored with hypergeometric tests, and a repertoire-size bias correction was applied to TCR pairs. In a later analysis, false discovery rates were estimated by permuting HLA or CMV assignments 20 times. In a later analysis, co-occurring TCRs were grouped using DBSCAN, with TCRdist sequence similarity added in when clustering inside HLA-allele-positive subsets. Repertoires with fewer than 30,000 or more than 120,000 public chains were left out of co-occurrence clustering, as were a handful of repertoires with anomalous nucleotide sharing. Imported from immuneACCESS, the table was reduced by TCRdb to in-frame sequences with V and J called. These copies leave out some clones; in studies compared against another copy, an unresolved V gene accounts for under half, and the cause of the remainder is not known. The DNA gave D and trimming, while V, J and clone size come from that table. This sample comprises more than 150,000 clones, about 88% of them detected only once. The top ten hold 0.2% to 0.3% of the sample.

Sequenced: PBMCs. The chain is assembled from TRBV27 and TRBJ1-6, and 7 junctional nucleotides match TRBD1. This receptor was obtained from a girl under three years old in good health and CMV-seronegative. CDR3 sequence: CASSPDRSYSPLHF. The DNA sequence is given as TGTGCCAGCAGCCCGGACAGGAGTTATTCACCCCTCCACTTT.